These 10 T cell receptor beta chains came from one sample sequenced in a study of shared clonotypes between healthy human individuals. Profiled with immunoSEQ multiplex PCR; TCRdb holds only in-frame clones, not every one. The sample contains roughly 300,000 clones, around four fifths of which appear only once. The sequenced sample consisted of memory CD4+ T cells sorted from blood. As to subset: CD45RA-negative fraction. Source of these receptors: a man aged 25 to 40 in good health.

This CDR3 reads CASSLVGTGIQETQYF. In DNA form, the CDR3 reads TGTGCCAGCAGCTTAGTCGGGACCGGAATCCAAGAGACCCAGTACTTC. The chain uses TRBV7-9 and TRBJ2-5; tentatively, D is TRBD1 or TRBD2 (5 bases each). CDR3 length: 16 amino acids. Germline assignment: CDR1 SEHNR and CDR2 FQNEAQ (reference sequence). Trimming left V 1 base short and J 1 base short, with 13 bases between.

This chain uses TRBV5-1 with TRBJ2-1; the match to TRBD2 covers 8 bases. After removal of 4 bases from V and 4 bases from J, the junction contained 7 bases not matched to a gene. CDR3 length equals 15 residues. CDR1 is SGHRS, CDR2 YFSETQ, per germline. CDR3 sequence: CASSRAGESYNEQFF. CDR3 bases: TGCGCCAGCAGCAGAGCGGGAGAGTCGTACAATGAGCAGTTCTTC. Complete variable domain (other parts from reference TRBV5-1 and TRBJ2-1): KAGVTQTPRYLIKTRGQQVTLSCSPISGHRSVSWYQQTPGQGLQFLFEYFSETQRNKGNFPGRFSGRQFSNSRSEMNVSTLELGDSALYLCASSRAGESYNEQFFGPGTRLTVL.

The chain links TRBV21-1 to TRBJ2-7; TRBD1 was called by the table and not checked on the DNA. TRBV21-1 is an annotated pseudogene. This CDR3 has 17 amino acids. CDR3 protein: CASSKARPNQGLYEQYF. The DNA for the CDR3 is TGTGCCAGCAGCAAAGCGAGGCCTAATCAGGGGTTATACGAGCAGTACTTC.

The rearrangement joins TRBV29-1 to TRBJ2-1; D unclear. CDR1 SQVTM and CDR2 ANQGSEA come from the germline V gene. V was pared by 6 bases and J by 6 bases, with 9 bases between. The CDR3 length is 11 residues. CDR3 protein: CSVHKANEQFF. The CDR3 DNA reads as TGCAGCGTCCACAAGGCCAATGAGCAGTTCTTC.

The table lists this clone with a few counts. The V gene is TRBV6-4, the J gene TRBJ1-1, with a weak D call TRBD1 (5 bases). The germline V and J ends were trimmed by 5 bases and 1 base, with 8 bases remaining between them. This CDR3 region has 13 residues. In germline, CDR1 is MRHNA, CDR2 SNTAGT. DNA of the CDR3: TGTGCCAGCAGTCTACAGGCGAACACTGAAGCTTTCTTT. This translates into CASSLQANTEAFF.

The chain is built from TRBV7-2 and TRBJ2-1, with 11 nucleotides matching TRBD2. The CDR3 is 15 residues long. With 0 bases clipped from V and 10 bases from J, the junction kept 5 bases outside the gene matches. Per the germline V gene, CDR1 is SGHTA and CDR2 is FQGNSA. The CDR3 region has the DNA TGTGCCAGCAGCTTAGCTAGCGGGAGGGCCGGCGAGCAGTTCTTC. Protein product: CASSLASGRAGEQFF.

The chain uses TRBV7-2 and TRBJ2-3; 8 bases match TRBD2. This CDR3 is 15 amino acids long. The V segment lost 5 bases and the J segment 4 bases; nucleotides outside the gene matches: 8. In germline, CDR1 is SGHTA, CDR2 FQGNSA. CDR3 sequence (DNA): TGTGCCAGCAGCGCAAATTTAGCGGGATCAGATACGCAGTATTTT. The encoded protein is CASSANLAGSDTQYF.

The CDR3 spells CASSLVVSGELFF. As DNA, the CDR3 is TGTGCCAGCAGCTTAGTTGTATCCGGGGAGCTGTTTTTT. The chain links TRBV11-2 to TRBJ2-2; unclear D gene. Trimming stripped 1 base from V and 6 bases from J, with 6 bases between. The germline gives CDR1 SGHAT, CDR2 FQNNGV. The CDR3 contains 13 residues.

This clone came up a few times. V is TRBV7-3 and J is TRBJ2-2; possibly TRBD2 for D (6 bases). Trimming pared 5 bases from V and 0 bases from J, leaving 16 bases between. CDR3 length: 17 amino acids. CDR1 is SGHTA, CDR2 FQGTGA, per germline. Here the CDR3 DNA reads TGTGCCAGCAGCCCATCCCTGGGACTCGCGAACACCGGGGAGCTGTTTTTT. It codes for CASSPSLGLANTGELFF.

In this sample, this clone turned up a few times. Other DNA sequences of this sample code for an identical CDR3. The chain links TRBV19 to TRBJ2-1, with 7 bases matching TRBD2. Germline V CDR1 and CDR2: LNHDA, SQIVND (reference sequence). The V and J ends lost 0 bases and 0 bases, in that order; junction bases with no gene match: 2. This CDR3 region has 16 residues. CDR3 loop: CASSIDGGSSYNEQFF. The CDR3 nucleotides read TGTGCCAGTAGTATAGACGGCGGGAGCTCCTACAATGAGCAGTTCTTC.